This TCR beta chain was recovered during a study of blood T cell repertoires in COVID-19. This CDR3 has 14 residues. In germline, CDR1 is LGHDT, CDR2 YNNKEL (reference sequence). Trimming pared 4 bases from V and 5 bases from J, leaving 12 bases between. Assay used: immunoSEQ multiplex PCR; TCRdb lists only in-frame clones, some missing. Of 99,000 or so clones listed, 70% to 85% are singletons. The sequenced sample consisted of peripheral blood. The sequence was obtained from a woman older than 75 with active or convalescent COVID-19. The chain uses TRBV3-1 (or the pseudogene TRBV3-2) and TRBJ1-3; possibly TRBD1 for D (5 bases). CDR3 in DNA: TGTGCCAGCAGCCGTGGGGCAGGGCGAAACACCATATATTTT. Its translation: CASSRGAGRNTIYF.